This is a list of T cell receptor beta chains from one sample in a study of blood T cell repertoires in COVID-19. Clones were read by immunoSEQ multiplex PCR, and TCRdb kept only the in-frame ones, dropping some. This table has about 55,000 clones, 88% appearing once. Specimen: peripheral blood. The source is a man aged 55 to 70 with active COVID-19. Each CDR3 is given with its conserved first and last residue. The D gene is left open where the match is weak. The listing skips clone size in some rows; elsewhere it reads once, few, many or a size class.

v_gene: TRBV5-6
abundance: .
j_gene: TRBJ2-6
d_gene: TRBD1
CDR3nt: TGTGCCAGCAGCGATTCACAGGGGGCCATCTCTGGGGCCAACGTCCTGACTTTC
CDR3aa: CASSDSQGAISGANVLTF

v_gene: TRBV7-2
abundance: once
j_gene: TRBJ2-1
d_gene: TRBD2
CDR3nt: TGTGCCAGCAGCTTAGACCCGAGCGGGAGGGCCAATGAGCAGTTCTTC
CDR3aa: CASSLDPSGRANEQFF

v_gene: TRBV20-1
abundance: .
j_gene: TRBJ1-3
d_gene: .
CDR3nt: TGCAGTGCTTCCGCTGGAAACACCATATATTTT
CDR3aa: CSASAGNTIYF

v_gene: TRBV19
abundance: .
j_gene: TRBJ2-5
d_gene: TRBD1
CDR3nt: TGTGCCAGTAGAGCGACAGGGGTTGCGCAAGAGACCCAGTACTTC
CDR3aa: CASRATGVAQETQYF

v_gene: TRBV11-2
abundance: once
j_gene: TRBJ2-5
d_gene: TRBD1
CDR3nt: TGTGCCAGCAGCCTCCGGACAGGAAACCAAGAGACCCAGTACTTC
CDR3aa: CASSLRTGNQETQYF

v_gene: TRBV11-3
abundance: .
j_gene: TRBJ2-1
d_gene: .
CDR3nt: TGTGCCAGCAGCTTAGACCTCATCGGTAGCTCCTACAATGAGCAGTTCTTC
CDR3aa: CASSLDLIGSSYNEQFF

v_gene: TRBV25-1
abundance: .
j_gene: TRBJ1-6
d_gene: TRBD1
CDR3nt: TGTGCCAGCAGTGAATTTGGACAGGGGTATGATTCACCCCTCCACTTT
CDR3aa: CASSEFGQGYDSPLHF

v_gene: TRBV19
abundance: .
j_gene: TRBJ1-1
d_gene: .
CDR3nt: TGTGCCAGTAGTCTGGTAGGCGTGAGGGAGACTGAAGCTTTCTTT
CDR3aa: CASSLVGVRETEAFF

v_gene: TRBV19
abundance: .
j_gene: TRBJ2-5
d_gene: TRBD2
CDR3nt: TGTGCCAGTAGTATCGAGCCTAGCGGAAATAGTAGGGAGACCCAGTACTTC
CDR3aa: CASSIEPSGNSRETQYF

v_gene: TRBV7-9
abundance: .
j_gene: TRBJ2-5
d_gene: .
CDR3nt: TGTGCCAGCAGCCCCCCAGGGGTCCTCTCACAAGAGACCCAGTACTTC
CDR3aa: CASSPPGVLSQETQYF

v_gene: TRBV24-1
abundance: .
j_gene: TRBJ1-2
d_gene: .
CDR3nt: TGTGCCACCAGTGACGCCCCGACAGGACCTAACTATGGCTACACCTTC
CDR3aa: CATSDAPTGPNYGYTF

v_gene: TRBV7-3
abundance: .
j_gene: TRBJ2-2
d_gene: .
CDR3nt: TGTGCCAGCAGCTCGGGACTCAACACCGGGGAGCTGTTTTTT
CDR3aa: CASSSGLNTGELFF

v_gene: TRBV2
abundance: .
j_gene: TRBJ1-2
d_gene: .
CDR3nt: TGTGCCAGCAGCGGGGAAACTAACTATGGCTACACCTTC
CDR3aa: CASSGETNYGYTF

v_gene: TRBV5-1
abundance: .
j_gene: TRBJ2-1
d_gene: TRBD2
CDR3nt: TGCGCCAGCAGCTTGGGGGGAGGGCCCTACAATGAGCAGTTCTTC
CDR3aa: CASSLGGGPYNEQFF

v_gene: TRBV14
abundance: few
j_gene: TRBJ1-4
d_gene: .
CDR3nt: TGTGCCAGCAGCCAAGAACAGGGTATTGGTGAAAAACTGTTTTTT
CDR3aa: CASSQEQGIGEKLFF

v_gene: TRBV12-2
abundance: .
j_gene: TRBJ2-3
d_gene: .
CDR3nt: TGTGCAAGTCGCTTGGTGACTAGCGGGGGTGCAGATACGCAGTATTTT
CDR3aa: CASRLVTSGGADTQYF

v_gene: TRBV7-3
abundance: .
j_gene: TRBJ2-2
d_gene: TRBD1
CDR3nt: TGTGCCAGCAGCTTAGCGACAGGGACGAACACCGGGGAGCTGTTTTTT
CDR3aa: CASSLATGTNTGELFF

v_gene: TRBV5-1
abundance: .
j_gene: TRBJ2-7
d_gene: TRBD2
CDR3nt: TGCGCCAGCAGCTTGGTCGGGAGGGAAGAGCAGTACTTC
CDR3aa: CASSLVGREEQYF

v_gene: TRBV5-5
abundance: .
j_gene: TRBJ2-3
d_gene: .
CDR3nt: TGTGCCAGCAGCGCCTGGGAGATGGGCACAGATACGCAGTATTTT
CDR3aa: CASSAWEMGTDTQYF

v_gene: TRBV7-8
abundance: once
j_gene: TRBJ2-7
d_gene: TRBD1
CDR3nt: TGTGCCAGCAGCGGTCGACAGGGCGGTTTGGAGGACTACGAGCAGTACTTC
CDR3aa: CASSGRQGGLEDYEQYF

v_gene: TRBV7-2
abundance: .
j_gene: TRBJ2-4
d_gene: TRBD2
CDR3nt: TGTGCCAGCAGCTTAAGGGTTACTAGCGGGCGGGTAGCCAAAAACATTCAGTACTTC
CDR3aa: CASSLRVTSGRVAKNIQYF

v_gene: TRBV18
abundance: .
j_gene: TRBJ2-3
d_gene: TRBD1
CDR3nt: TGTGCCAGCTCACTGGGACAGAGCACAGATACGCAGTATTTT
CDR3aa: CASSLGQSTDTQYF